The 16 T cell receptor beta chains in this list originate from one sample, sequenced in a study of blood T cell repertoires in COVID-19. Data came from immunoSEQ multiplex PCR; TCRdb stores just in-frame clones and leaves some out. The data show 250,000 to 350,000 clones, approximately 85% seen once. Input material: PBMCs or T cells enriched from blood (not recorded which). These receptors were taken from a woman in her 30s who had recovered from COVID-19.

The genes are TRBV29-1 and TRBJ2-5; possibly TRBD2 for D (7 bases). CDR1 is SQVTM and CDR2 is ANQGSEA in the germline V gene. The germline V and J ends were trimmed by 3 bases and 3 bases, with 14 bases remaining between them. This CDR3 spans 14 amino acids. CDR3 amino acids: CSVEGAGEEETQYF. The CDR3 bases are TGCAGCGTTGAGGGGGCGGGGGAAGAAGAGACCCAGTACTTC.

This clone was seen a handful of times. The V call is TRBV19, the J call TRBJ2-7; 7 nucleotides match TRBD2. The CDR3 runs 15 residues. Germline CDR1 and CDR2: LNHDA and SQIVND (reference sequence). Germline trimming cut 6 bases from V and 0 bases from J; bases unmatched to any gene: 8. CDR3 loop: CASRLAGKSSYEQYF. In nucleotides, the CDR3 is TGTGCCAGTAGGTTAGCGGGTAAGAGCTCCTACGAGCAGTACTTC.

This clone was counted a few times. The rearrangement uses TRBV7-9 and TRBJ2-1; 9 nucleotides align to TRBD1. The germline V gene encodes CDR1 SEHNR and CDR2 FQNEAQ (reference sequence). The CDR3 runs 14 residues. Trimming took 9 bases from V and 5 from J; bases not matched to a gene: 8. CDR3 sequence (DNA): TGTGCCAGTGCCGGGACAGGGTTCCACAATGAGCAGTTCTTC. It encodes CASAGTGFHNEQFF.

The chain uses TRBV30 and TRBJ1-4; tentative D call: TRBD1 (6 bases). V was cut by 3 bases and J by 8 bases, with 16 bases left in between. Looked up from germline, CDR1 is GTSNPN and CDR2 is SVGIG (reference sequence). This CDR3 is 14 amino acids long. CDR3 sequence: CAWRPGQQLEKLFF. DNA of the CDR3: TGTGCCTGGAGGCCGGGACAACAATTAGAAAAACTGTTTTTT.

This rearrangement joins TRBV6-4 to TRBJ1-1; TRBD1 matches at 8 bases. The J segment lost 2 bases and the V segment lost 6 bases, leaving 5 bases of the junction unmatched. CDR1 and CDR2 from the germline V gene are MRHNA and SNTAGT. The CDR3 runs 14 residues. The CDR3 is CASRRTGTNTEAFF. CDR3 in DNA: TGTGCCAGCAGAAGGACAGGGACCAACACTGAAGCTTTCTTT.

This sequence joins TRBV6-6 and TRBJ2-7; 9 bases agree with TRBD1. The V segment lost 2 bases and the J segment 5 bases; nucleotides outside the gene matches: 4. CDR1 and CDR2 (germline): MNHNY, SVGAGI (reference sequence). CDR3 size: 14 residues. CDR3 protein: CASSYPGQGHEQYF. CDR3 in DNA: TGTGCCAGCAGTTACCCGGGACAGGGCCACGAGCAGTACTTC.

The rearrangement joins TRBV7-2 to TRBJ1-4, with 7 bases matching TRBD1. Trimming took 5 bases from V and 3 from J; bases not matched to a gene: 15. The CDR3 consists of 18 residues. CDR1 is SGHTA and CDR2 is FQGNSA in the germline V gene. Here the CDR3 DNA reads TGTGCCAGCAGCCCAGGGACAGACCCTTTAGGGTCTAATGAAAAACTGTTTTTT. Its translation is CASSPGTDPLGSNEKLFF.

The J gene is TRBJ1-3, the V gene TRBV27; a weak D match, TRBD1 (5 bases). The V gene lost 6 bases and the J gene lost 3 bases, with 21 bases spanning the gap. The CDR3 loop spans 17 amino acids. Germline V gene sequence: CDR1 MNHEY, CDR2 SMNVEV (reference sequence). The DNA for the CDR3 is TGTGCCAGCAGCCCAAATTTCGGGAGGCAGGGTGGAAACACCATATATTTT. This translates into CASSPNFGRQGGNTIYF.

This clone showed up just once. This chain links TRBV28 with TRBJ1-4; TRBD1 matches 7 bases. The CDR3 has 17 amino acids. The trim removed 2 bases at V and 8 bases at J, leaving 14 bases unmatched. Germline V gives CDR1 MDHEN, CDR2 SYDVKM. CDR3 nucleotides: TGTGCCAGCAGTTTACCCTTTTTAGGGGGCCGGCTCGAAAAACTGTTTTTT. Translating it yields CASSLPFLGGRLEKLFF.

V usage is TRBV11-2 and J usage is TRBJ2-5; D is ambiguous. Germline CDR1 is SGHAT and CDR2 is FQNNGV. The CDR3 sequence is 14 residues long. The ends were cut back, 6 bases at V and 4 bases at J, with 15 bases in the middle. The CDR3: CASRRLRLGETQYF. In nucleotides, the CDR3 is TGTGCCAGCAGGCGGTTAAGGCTAGGAGAGACCCAGTACTTC.

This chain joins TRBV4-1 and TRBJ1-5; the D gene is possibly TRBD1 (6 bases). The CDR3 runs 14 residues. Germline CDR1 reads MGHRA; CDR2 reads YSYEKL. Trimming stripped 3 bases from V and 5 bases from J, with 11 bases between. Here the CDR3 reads CASSHIQGDQPQHF. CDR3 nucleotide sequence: TGCGCCAGCAGCCATATACAGGGAGATCAGCCCCAGCATTTT.

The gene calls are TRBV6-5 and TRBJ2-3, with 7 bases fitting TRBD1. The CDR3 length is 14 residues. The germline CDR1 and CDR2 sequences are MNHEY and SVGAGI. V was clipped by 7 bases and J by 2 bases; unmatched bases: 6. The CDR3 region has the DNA TGTGCCAGCAAAGCAGGGGGTGACACAGATACGCAGTATTTT. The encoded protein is CASKAGGDTDTQYF.

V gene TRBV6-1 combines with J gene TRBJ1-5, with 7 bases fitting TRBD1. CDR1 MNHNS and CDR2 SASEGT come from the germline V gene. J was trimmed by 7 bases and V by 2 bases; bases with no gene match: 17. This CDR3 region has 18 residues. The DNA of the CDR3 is TGTGCCAGCAGTGAAAGGGGTTTTGACAGGGTTACAGGACAGCCCCAGCATTTT. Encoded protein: CASSERGFDRVTGQPQHF.

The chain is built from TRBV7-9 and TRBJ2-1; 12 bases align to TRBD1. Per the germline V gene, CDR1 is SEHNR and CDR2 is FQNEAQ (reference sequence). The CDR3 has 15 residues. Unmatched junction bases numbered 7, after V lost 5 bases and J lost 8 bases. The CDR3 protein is CASSQNRDRGHEQFF. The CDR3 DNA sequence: TGTGCCAGCAGCCAAAACCGGGACAGGGGGCATGAGCAGTTCTTC.

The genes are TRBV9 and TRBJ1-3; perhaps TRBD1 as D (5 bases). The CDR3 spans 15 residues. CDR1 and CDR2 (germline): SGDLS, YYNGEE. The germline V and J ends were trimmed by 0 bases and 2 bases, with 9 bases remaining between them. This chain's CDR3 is CASSVDQGAGNTIYF. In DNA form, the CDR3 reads TGTGCCAGCAGCGTAGACCAGGGTGCTGGAAACACCATATATTTT.

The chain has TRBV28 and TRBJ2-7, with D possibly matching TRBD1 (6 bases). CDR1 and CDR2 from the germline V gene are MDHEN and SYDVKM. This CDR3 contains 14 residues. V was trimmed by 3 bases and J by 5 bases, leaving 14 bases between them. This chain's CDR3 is CASSFVPQGHEQYF. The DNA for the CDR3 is TGTGCCAGCAGTTTTGTCCCACAGGGCCACGAGCAGTACTTC.